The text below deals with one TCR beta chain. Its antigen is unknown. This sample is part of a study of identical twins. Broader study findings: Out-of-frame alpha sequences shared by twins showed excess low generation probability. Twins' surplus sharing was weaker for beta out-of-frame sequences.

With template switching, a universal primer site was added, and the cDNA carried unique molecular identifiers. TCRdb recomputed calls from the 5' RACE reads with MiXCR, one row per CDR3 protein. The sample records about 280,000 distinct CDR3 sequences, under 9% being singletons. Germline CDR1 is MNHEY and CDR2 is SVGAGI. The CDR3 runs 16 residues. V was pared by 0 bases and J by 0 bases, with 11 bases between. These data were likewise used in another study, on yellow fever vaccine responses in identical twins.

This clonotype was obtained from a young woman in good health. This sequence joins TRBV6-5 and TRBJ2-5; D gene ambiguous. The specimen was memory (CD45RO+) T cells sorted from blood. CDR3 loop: CASSYSPAANQETQYF. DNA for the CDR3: TGTGCCAGCAGTTACTCCCCCGCAGCTAACCAAGAGACCCAGTACTTC.